The rows below give T cell receptor beta chains drawn from one sample of a study of blood T cells in healthy people across ages. MiXCR, applied by TCRdb to the 5' RACE reads, yields one record per CDR3 protein. The table lists approximately 780,000 distinct CDR3 sequences, around 24% of them singletons. These data also formed part of another study, on T cells of mothers and their children.

Material: blood. The receptors derive from a boy aged 5-17 years in good health. Both conserved end residues are part of each CDR3. The D gene is left open where the match is weak. The size field is filled for only some rows; it gives once, few, many or a size class.

CDR3 protein: CAISAGDTGELFF
CDR3 DNA: TGTGCCATCAGTGCAGGGGACACCGGGGAGCTGTTTTTT
V gene: TRBV10-3
J gene: TRBJ2-2
clone size: NA
D gene: NA

CDR3 protein: CASSFRVSETQYF
CDR3 DNA: TGTGCCAGCAGCTTCAGGGTGTCTGAGACCCAGTACTTC
V gene: TRBV7-9
J gene: TRBJ2-5
clone size: NA
D gene: NA

CDR3 protein: CASSAPGPRDEKLFF
CDR3 DNA: TGTGCCAGCAGTGCGCCGGGGCCCCGGGATGAAAAACTGTTTTTT
V gene: TRBV6-4
J gene: TRBJ1-4
clone size: few
D gene: NA

CDR3 protein: CASRITGRNTEAFF
CDR3 DNA: TGTGCCAGCAGAATAACAGGGCGGAACACTGAAGCTTTCTTT
V gene: TRBV12-3/TRBV12-4
J gene: TRBJ1-1
clone size: NA
D gene: NA

CDR3 protein: CAWSGSGGHEQYF
CDR3 DNA: TGTGCCTGGAGTGGAAGCGGGGGTCACGAGCAGTACTTC
V gene: TRBV30
J gene: TRBJ2-7
clone size: NA
D gene: TRBD2

CDR3 protein: CASSKDRGEETQYF
CDR3 DNA: TGTGCCAGCAGCAAGGACAGGGGCGAAGAGACCCAGTACTTC
V gene: TRBV7-6
J gene: TRBJ2-5
clone size: NA
D gene: TRBD1

CDR3 protein: CASSRDGGRDNYGYTF
CDR3 DNA: TGTGCCAGCAGCCGAGACGGGGGGAGGGATAACTATGGCTACACCTTC
V gene: TRBV12-3/TRBV12-4
J gene: TRBJ1-2
clone size: NA
D gene: NA

CDR3 protein: CASSLATAYNEQFF
CDR3 DNA: TGTGCCAGCAGCTTGGCGACAGCCTACAATGAGCAGTTCTTC
V gene: TRBV7-2
J gene: TRBJ2-1
clone size: few
D gene: NA

CDR3 protein: CASSRTSGEQVDEQYF
CDR3 DNA: TGTGCCAGCTCTCGGACTAGCGGGGAACAGGTGGACGAGCAGTACTTC
V gene: TRBV18
J gene: TRBJ2-7
clone size: few
D gene: TRBD2

CDR3 protein: CSVTDNRGAPYEQYF
CDR3 DNA: TGCAGCGTCACAGACAACAGGGGGGCCCCCTACGAGCAGTACTTC
V gene: TRBV29-1
J gene: TRBJ2-7
clone size: few
D gene: TRBD1

CDR3 protein: CASSKGTSGLQETQYF
CDR3 DNA: TGTGCCAGCAGCAAGGGGACTAGCGGGCTCCAAGAGACCCAGTACTTC
V gene: TRBV7-6
J gene: TRBJ2-5
clone size: NA
D gene: TRBD2

CDR3 protein: CASTPDRAAGYTF
CDR3 DNA: TGTGCCAGCACCCCCGACAGGGCCGCTGGCTACACCTTC
V gene: TRBV6-5
J gene: TRBJ1-2
clone size: few
D gene: TRBD1

CDR3 protein: CASSETSGGLQETQYF
CDR3 DNA: TGTGCCAGCAGTGAGACTAGCGGGGGGTTACAAGAGACCCAGTACTTC
V gene: TRBV12-3/TRBV12-4
J gene: TRBJ2-5
clone size: NA
D gene: TRBD2

CDR3 protein: CASSQDAGTGYPGANVLTF
CDR3 DNA: TGTGCCAGCAGCCAAGACGCCGGGACAGGGTACCCCGGGGCCAACGTCCTGACTTTC
V gene: TRBV4-2
J gene: TRBJ2-6
clone size: few
D gene: TRBD1

CDR3 protein: CASSYSWTSGNTIYF
CDR3 DNA: TGTGCCAGCAGTTACTCGTGGACTTCTGGAAACACCATATATTTT
V gene: TRBV6-5
J gene: TRBJ1-3
clone size: few
D gene: NA

CDR3 protein: CASSQVGLAYEQYF
CDR3 DNA: TGCGCCAGCAGCCAAGTAGGGCTTGCGTACGAGCAGTACTTC
V gene: TRBV4-1
J gene: TRBJ2-7
clone size: NA
D gene: NA

CDR3 protein: CASSVRWQETQYF
CDR3 DNA: TGTGCCAGCAGTGTGAGATGGCAAGAGACCCAGTACTTC
V gene: TRBV7-2
J gene: TRBJ2-5
clone size: NA
D gene: NA

CDR3 protein: CAMRRTGGGMNTEAFF
CDR3 DNA: TGTGCCATGCGGAGAACAGGGGGCGGGATGAACACTGAAGCTTTCTTT
V gene: TRBV10-3
J gene: TRBJ1-1
clone size: NA
D gene: TRBD1

CDR3 protein: CASSWLAGAGETQYF
CDR3 DNA: TGTGCCAGCAGCTGGCTAGCGGGGGCGGGCGAGACCCAGTACTTC
V gene: TRBV7-9
J gene: TRBJ2-5
clone size: NA
D gene: TRBD2

CDR3 protein: CASSQEGATDTQYF
CDR3 DNA: TGTGCCAGCAGCCAAGAAGGGGCCACAGATACGCAGTATTTT
V gene: TRBV4-2
J gene: TRBJ2-3
clone size: few
D gene: NA

CDR3 protein: CAWEIAGVRTDTQYF
CDR3 DNA: TGTGCCTGGGAAATAGCGGGGGTGCGCACAGATACGCAGTATTTT
V gene: TRBV30
J gene: TRBJ2-3
clone size: few
D gene: TRBD2

CDR3 protein: CATSKDRGLYNEQFF
CDR3 DNA: TGTGCCACCAGCAAGGACAGGGGGCTATACAATGAGCAGTTCTTC
V gene: TRBV15
J gene: TRBJ2-1
clone size: few
D gene: TRBD1

CDR3 protein: CASSQIRSSYEQYF
CDR3 DNA: TGTGCCAGCAGCCAAATCAGGAGCTCCTACGAGCAGTACTTC
V gene: TRBV14
J gene: TRBJ2-7
clone size: NA
D gene: NA

CDR3 protein: CASSSGQSNTGELFF
CDR3 DNA: TGTGCCAGCAGCTCGGGACAGTCGAACACCGGGGAGCTGTTTTTT
V gene: TRBV5-5
J gene: TRBJ2-2
clone size: few
D gene: TRBD1

CDR3 protein: CASSFDGGAGNEQFF
CDR3 DNA: TGCGCCAGCAGCTTCGACGGGGGGGCGGGGAATGAGCAGTTCTTC
V gene: TRBV5-1
J gene: TRBJ2-1
clone size: NA
D gene: TRBD2

CDR3 protein: CASSLADSQETQYF
CDR3 DNA: TGTGCCAGCAGCTTAGCGGACAGCCAAGAGACCCAGTACTTC
V gene: TRBV7-9
J gene: TRBJ2-5
clone size: few
D gene: NA

CDR3 protein: CASSARRDTGELFF
CDR3 DNA: TGTGCCAGCAGTGCGCGTCGAGACACCGGGGAGCTGTTTTTT
V gene: TRBV2
J gene: TRBJ2-2
clone size: NA
D gene: NA

CDR3 protein: CATSDLSGGAYNEQFF
CDR3 DNA: TGTGCCACCAGTGATTTGAGCGGGGGGGCCTACAATGAGCAGTTCTTC
V gene: TRBV24-1
J gene: TRBJ2-1
clone size: few
D gene: TRBD2

CDR3 protein: CASSSIAGASGETQYF
CDR3 DNA: TGTGCCAGCAGCTCAATAGCGGGGGCCTCCGGGGAGACCCAGTACTTC
V gene: TRBV7-3
J gene: TRBJ2-5
clone size: few
D gene: TRBD2

CDR3 protein: CARHGPGTIYGYTF
CDR3 DNA: TGTGCCAGACACGGACCCGGGACAATCTATGGCTACACCTTC
V gene: TRBV27
J gene: TRBJ1-2
clone size: NA
D gene: NA

CDR3 protein: CASRRGRYNEQFF
CDR3 DNA: TGTGCCAGCCGTAGGGGAAGATACAATGAGCAGTTCTTC
V gene: TRBV28
J gene: TRBJ2-1
clone size: NA
D gene: NA

CDR3 protein: CASNLGHSNEKLFF
CDR3 DNA: TGTGCCAGCAACCTGGGACATTCGAATGAAAAACTGTTTTTT
V gene: TRBV11-2
J gene: TRBJ1-4
clone size: few
D gene: NA

CDR3 protein: CSAGMRLYNEQFF
CDR3 DNA: TGCAGCGCCGGGATGCGGCTATACAATGAGCAGTTCTTC
V gene: TRBV29-1
J gene: TRBJ2-1
clone size: NA
D gene: NA

CDR3 protein: CATSSYDRLLDGYTF
CDR3 DNA: TGTGCCACCAGCAGTTATGACAGGCTGCTGGATGGCTACACCTTC
V gene: TRBV15
J gene: TRBJ1-2
clone size: few
D gene: NA